What follows is one TCR beta chain and its context. These data are taken from a study of blood T cells in healthy people across ages. Together with a sample-barcoded 5' primer, a J-beta primer mix was included in a second PCR lasting roughly 6 to 12 cycles. One entry per CDR3 protein, called by TCRdb with MiXCR from the 5' RACE reads. This sample has about 770,000 distinct CDR3 sequences, with around 42% found just once. Germline CDR1 reads SGDLS; CDR2 reads YYNGEE. The CDR3 is 15 amino acids. V lost 5 bases to trimming and J lost 9 bases, with 21 bases between them. What was sequenced was blood. The TCR was taken from a man in his 60s in good health. The chain recombines TRBV9 with TRBJ2-1, with D perhaps matching TRBD1 or TRBD2 (6 bases each). In DNA, the CDR3 is TGTGCCAGCAGAGGGGGGCAGGGGCTAGTGGGTGAGCAGTTCTTC. It encodes CASRGGQGLVGEQFF.